What follows describes a single T cell receptor (beta chain). Its matching antigen is unknown. The data were obtained in a study of cytomegalovirus exposure and HLA in healthy donors. Researchers ran the PCR with 60 Vbeta and 13 Jbeta primers. Original methodology: Later analysis identified approximately 88 million unique TCR beta chains, 9 million to 13 million shared. Produced via immunoSEQ multiplex PCR; TCRdb's table is partial and in-frame only. The DNA gave D and trimming, while V, J and clone size come from that table. The table records 120,000 to 150,000 clones, roughly 90% of them present only once. Study-level points and caveats: Clonal expansion, a later analysis showed, was greater in HLA-associated TCR beta chains than in equally common others. HLA allele associations emerged for about 18,000 TCR beta sequences in a later analysis, at 0.05 false discovery rate. Reported results showed that the classifier diagnosed cytomegalovirus status with high specificity and sensitivity.

CDR1 and CDR2 from the germline V gene are SGHRS and YFSETQ. The CDR3 runs to 17 residues. V was clipped by 2 bases and J by 1 base, with 17 bases between them. This TCR derives from a woman between 35 and 50 years old in good health and CMV-seronegative. The chain links TRBV5-1 to TRBJ2-3; D may be TRBD2 (6 bases). The sequenced sample was PBMCs. The CDR3 spells CASSFQPEGMGTDTQYF. The CDR3 region has the DNA TGCGCCAGCAGCTTCCAACCGGAGGGGATGGGCACAGATACGCAGTATTTT.